The next 28 T cell receptor beta chains were all read from a single sample in a study of control samples from healthy donors and cancer patients. The data were produced by immunoSEQ multiplex PCR, yet TCRdb's version contains in-frame clones alone and is incomplete. This table holds fewer than 200,000 clones, about 90% found once. Sequencing was performed on blood. These receptors all come from a woman in her 30s in good health.

This chain connects TRBV11-2 to TRBJ2-5, with unresolved D. Germline V lookup: CDR1 SGHAT, CDR2 FQNNGV. The CDR3 totals 13 residues. Trimming left V 4 bases short and J 1 base short, with 7 bases between. The CDR3 DNA follows: TGTGCCAGCAGCTCGCCCCTCCAAGAGACCCAGTACTTC. As protein: CASSSPLQETQYF.

The chain combines TRBV6-4 with TRBJ2-1; tentatively, D is TRBD1 (5 bases). The CDR3 extends over 15 amino acids. V was clipped by 0 bases and J by 2 bases, with 8 bases between them. CDR1 is MRHNA, CDR2 SNTAGT, per germline. The CDR3 sequence: CASSDSGVPYNEQFF. Here the CDR3 DNA reads TGTGCCAGCAGTGACTCAGGGGTGCCCTACAATGAGCAGTTCTTC.

This chain joins TRBV9 and TRBJ2-3, with 7 positions matching TRBD1. The CDR3 has 16 residues. The V and J ends lost 2 bases and 1 base, in that order; junction bases with no gene match: 7. CDR1 is SGDLS, CDR2 YYNGEE, per germline. This CDR3 is CASSVYDREGTDTQYF. The CDR3 bases are TGTGCCAGCAGCGTCTACGACAGGGAAGGCACAGATACGCAGTATTTT. The full variable domain, its missing parts supplied by reference TRBV9 and TRBJ2-3, is DSGVTQTPKHLITATGQRVTLRCSPRSGDLSVYWYQQSLDQGLQFLIQYYNGEERAKGNILERFSAQQFPDLHSELNLSSLELGDSALYFCASSVYDREGTDTQYFGPGTRLTVL.

V gene TRBV6-6 combines with J gene TRBJ2-3; no clear D gene. The CDR3 length is 13 residues. V lost 2 bases and J 4 bases, leaving 7 bases between the germline ends. CDR1 MNHNY and CDR2 SVGAGI come from the germline V gene (reference sequence). Here the CDR3 DNA reads TGTGCCAGCAGTTACCAAGCGCCAGATACGCAGTATTTT. Protein: CASSYQAPDTQYF.

The V gene is TRBV3-1 (or the pseudogene TRBV3-2), the J gene TRBJ1-2; D remains ambiguous. Trimming left V 1 base short and J 4 bases short, with 16 bases between. Per germline, CDR1 LGHDT and CDR2 YNNKEL (reference sequence). The CDR3 runs 16 residues. The CDR3 sequence is CASSQARSLPLYGYTF. The CDR3 DNA follows: TGTGCCAGCAGCCAAGCCAGGAGCCTCCCCCTCTATGGCTACACCTTC.

In DNA form, the CDR3 reads TGTGCCAGCAGCCTCTTAGGTGAAGAGACCCAGTACTTC. It translates to CASSLLGEETQYF. The chain recombines TRBV28 with TRBJ2-5; unclear D gene. Trimming stripped 6 bases from V and 3 bases from J, with 11 bases between. This CDR3 has 13 amino acids. Germline values: CDR1 MDHEN, CDR2 SYDVKM.

This clone has only one observation. J is TRBJ2-5 and V is TRBV6-5; unclear D gene. V shed 6 bases and J shed 5 bases, with 16 bases lying between them. This CDR3 is built from 14 residues. Germline loops: CDR1 MNHEY, CDR2 SVGAGI. CDR3 DNA: TGTGCCAGCAGCTCTTCGTGGGTAAGGGAGACCCAGTACTTC. It yields the protein CASSSSWVRETQYF.

CDR3 sequence (DNA): TGTGCCAGTAGTCTGCGAGGACAGGGGAGGGGCGGCACAGATACGCAGTATTTT. This gives the protein CASSLRGQGRGGTDTQYF. V gene TRBV19 combines with J gene TRBJ2-3; TRBD1 aligns across 9 bases. Germline CDR1 LNHDA, CDR2 SQIVND (reference sequence). The ends lost 5 bases at V and 1 base at J; junction bases unmatched: 13. This CDR3 is built from 18 residues.

The chain employs TRBV6-5 and TRBJ2-2; tentatively, D is TRBD1 (5 bases). The V and J ends lost 7 bases and 6 bases respectively, with 15 bases between them. This CDR3 contains 14 residues. CDR1 MNHEY and CDR2 SVGAGI come from the germline V gene. The CDR3 nucleotides read TGTGCCAGCATAAGGGCACAGGTCGCCGGGGAGCTGTTTTTT. It specifies CASIRAQVAGELFF.

The chain combines TRBV7-6 with TRBJ2-1; 7 bases are shared with TRBD2. Germline lookup yields CDR1 SGHVS and CDR2 FNYEAQ. CDR3 length: 16 residues. V shed 1 base, J shed 5 bases, and the junction held 8 bases outside the gene matches. CDR3 nucleotides: TGTGCCAGCAGCTTAGGTGGCGGCGGGAGAAACAATGAGCAGTTCTTC. This gives the protein CASSLGGGGRNNEQFF.

The chain links TRBV9 to TRBJ2-3, with D possibly being TRBD1 (5 bases). V lost 0 bases and J 4 bases, leaving 15 bases between the germline ends. Germline values: CDR1 SGDLS, CDR2 YYNGEE. The CDR3 contains 16 residues. The CDR3 protein is CASSVAPLGAPDTQYF. DNA for the CDR3: TGTGCCAGCAGCGTAGCCCCCCTAGGGGCGCCAGATACGCAGTATTTT.

This sequence joins TRBV6-4 and TRBJ2-2; 8 bases are shared with TRBD1. The CDR3 is 16 amino acids. J lost 0 bases, V lost 3 bases, and 3 bases had no gene match. The germline V gene has CDR1 MRHNA and CDR2 SNTAGT. In DNA form, the CDR3 reads TGTGCCAGCAGTGATTCGACAGGGGCGAACACCGGGGAGCTGTTTTTT. The encoded protein is CASSDSTGANTGELFF.

V is TRBV3-1 (or the pseudogene TRBV3-2) and J is TRBJ2-3, with 9 bases that match TRBD2. Germline-derived CDR1 and CDR2 are LGHDT and YNNKEL (reference sequence). The ends lost 2 bases at V and 2 bases at J; junction bases unmatched: 8. The CDR3 runs 17 residues. The CDR3 bases are TGTGCCAGCAGCCAAACGAGCGGGGGGACATCCACAGATACGCAGTATTTT. This translates into CASSQTSGGTSTDTQYF.

The table lists this clone with a few counts. The chain carries TRBV18 and TRBJ1-6, with TRBD1 matching over 8 bases. With 3 bases clipped from V and 8 bases from J, the junction kept 3 bases outside the gene matches. The CDR3 is 14 amino acids. CDR1 is KGHSH, CDR2 LQKENI, per germline. The CDR3, as DNA: TGTGCCAGCTCACCGGACAGGGTTTATTCACCCCTCCACTTT. It is translated as CASSPDRVYSPLHF.

This clone was seen a handful of times. The chain employs TRBV6-5 and TRBJ1-2; tentative D call: TRBD1 (6 bases). Germline V CDR1 and CDR2: MNHEY, SVGAGI. The CDR3 contains 15 residues. The V end lost 6 bases, the J end lost 4 bases, and 18 bases lay between the germline ends. This CDR3 is CASRSAYRVGYGYTF. DNA for the CDR3: TGTGCCAGCAGGTCCGCTTACAGGGTTGGCTATGGCTACACCTTC.

This chain uses TRBV7-9 with TRBJ1-1; the D gene is possibly TRBD1 (5 bases). Trimming shortened V by 2 bases and J by 4 bases, and 17 bases separated the two germline ends. The CDR3 spans 16 residues. Germline V gene sequence: CDR1 SEHNR, CDR2 FQNEAQ (reference sequence). The CDR3 nucleotides read TGTGCCAGCAGCTTACAGGGCGGCGGGTTGGCCACTGAAGCTTTCTTT. This gives the protein CASSLQGGGLATEAFF.

The sample holds one count of this clone. The chain employs TRBV9 and TRBJ1-2; D unresolved. The CDR3 contains 15 residues. Germline V gene lookup returns CDR1 SGDLS and CDR2 YYNGEE. V dropped 5 bases and J dropped 0 bases, with 14 bases sitting between them. The CDR3 is CASSPGGRTNYGYTF. The CDR3, as DNA: TGTGCCAGCAGTCCAGGAGGGAGAACTAACTATGGCTACACCTTC.

The V gene is TRBV7-9, the J gene TRBJ2-3; possibly TRBD2 for D (5 bases). V was trimmed by 7 bases and J by 6 bases, leaving 11 bases between them. Germline CDR1 is SEHNR and CDR2 is FQNEAQ (reference sequence). CDR3 length equals 12 residues. The CDR3 DNA reads TGTGCCAGCAACCCCGGCGGGGATACGCAGTATTTT. It specifies CASNPGGDTQYF.

The rearrangement links TRBV19 to TRBJ1-5, with 7 nucleotides matching TRBD1. Germline CDR1 reads LNHDA; CDR2 reads SQIVND (reference sequence). This CDR3 has 15 amino acids. Losses at the gene ends were 6 bases for V and 3 bases for J; bases not matched to a gene: 8. CDR3 DNA sequence: TGTGCCAGTAGCCAAGGGACAGTCTACAATCAGCCCCAGCATTTT. This sequence encodes CASSQGTVYNQPQHF.

The CDR3 DNA follows: TGTGCCAGCAGCTTACGGACAGATGGAAACACCATATATTTT. This gives the protein CASSLRTDGNTIYF. The V and J genes are TRBV13 and TRBJ1-3; D perhaps matches TRBD1 (6 bases). The ends were cut back, 2 bases at V and 3 bases at J, with 8 bases in the middle. The CDR3 is 14 amino acids. Per the germline V gene, CDR1 is PRHDT and CDR2 is FYEKMQ (reference sequence).

The CDR3 protein is CASSLRLAGPDTQYF. The CDR3 nucleotides are TGTGCCAGCAGTCTGAGACTAGCGGGCCCAGATACGCAGTATTTT. This chain joins TRBV27 and TRBJ2-3, with 10 positions matching TRBD2. The CDR3 spans 15 residues. V lost 5 bases, J lost 4 bases, and 6 bases stayed unmatched. Germline lookup yields CDR1 MNHEY and CDR2 SMNVEV (reference sequence).

The rearrangement joins TRBV24-1 to TRBJ1-1; 7 nucleotides agree with TRBD1. V shed 2 bases, J shed 8 bases, and the junction held 13 bases outside the gene matches. The CDR3 runs 16 residues. From germline, CDR1 is KGHDR and CDR2 SFDVKD. The CDR3 protein is CATSDSFSPGGTEAFF. CDR3 bases: TGTGCCACCAGTGATTCTTTTTCCCCAGGGGGTACCGAAGCTTTCTTT.

The rearrangement joins TRBV10-2 to TRBJ2-7, with D unclear. The CDR3 runs 14 residues. V was clipped by 6 bases and J by 2 bases, with 14 bases between them. Germline V gene sequence: CDR1 WSHSY, CDR2 SAAADI. DNA for the CDR3: TGCGCCAGCAGGCCAGATACCCGACCCTACGAGCAGTACGTC. Translated, it gives CASRPDTRPYEQYV.

The CDR3 DNA sequence: TGTGCCAGCAGCTTCACGGGAGCGGGACCCACAGATACGCAGTATTTT. This sequence encodes CASSFTGAGPTDTQYF. V usage is TRBV5-6 and J usage is TRBJ2-3; TRBD2 matches at 7 bases. The CDR3 has 16 amino acids. From germline, CDR1 is SGHDT and CDR2 YYEEEE. With V trimmed by 2 bases and J by 2 bases, 8 bases remained unmatched.

The chain recombines TRBV29-1 with TRBJ1-4; tentatively, D is TRBD1 (6 bases). Germline loops: CDR1 SQVTM, CDR2 ANQGSEA. Between the trimmed V and J ends, which lost 0 bases and 8 bases, there was a span of 19 bases. The CDR3 sequence is 16 residues long. CDR3 nucleotides: TGCAGCGTTGAAGATCGGCTTCCGGGGGCTGAAGAAAAACTGTTTTTT. Protein sequence: CSVEDRLPGAEEKLFF.

The chain joins TRBV5-1 to TRBJ2-3, with 10 bases that match TRBD2. The V gene end was trimmed by 0 bases and the J gene end by 3 bases; junction bases not matched to a gene: 4. The CDR3 spans 16 residues. From germline, CDR1 is SGHRS and CDR2 YFSETQ. The CDR3 DNA reads as TGCGCCAGCAGCTTGGGGGCTAGCGGGAGTACAGATACGCAGTATTTT. The encoded protein is CASSLGASGSTDTQYF.

The count of this clone is one. The gene calls are TRBV24-1 and TRBJ1-1, with a weak D call TRBD1 (5 bases). Germline V CDR1 and CDR2: KGHDR, SFDVKD. V lost 8 bases and J lost 1, with 10 bases in between. The CDR3 sequence is 13 residues long. The CDR3 DNA follows: TGTGCCACCAAAGGGGCCGAGAACACTGAAGCTTTCTTT. Its translation: CATKGAENTEAFF.

The rearrangement joins TRBV18 to TRBJ2-7, with D possibly TRBD1 on 6 matching bases. CDR1 KGHSH and CDR2 LQKENI come from the germline V gene. V shed 3 bases and J shed 7 bases, with 19 bases lying between them. The CDR3 runs to 15 residues. CDR3 sequence reads: CASSPRTVESSEQYF. The CDR3 nucleotides are TGTGCCAGCTCACCGCGGACAGTGGAGAGTAGTGAGCAGTACTTC.